The rows below give T cell receptor beta chains drawn from one sample of a study of OX40 agonist ivuxolimab in advanced cancers. The data were produced by immunoSEQ multiplex PCR, yet TCRdb's version contains in-frame clones alone and is incomplete. The sample lists over 40,000 clones, roughly 90% occurring once. Sequencing used CD4+ or CD8+ T cells sorted from blood, obtained in a trial of the OX40 agonist ivuxolimab. These receptors were taken from an adult with an advanced solid tumor such as melanoma, head and neck, liver or kidney cancer. The CDR3 runs from the conserved cysteine through the conserved F or W. Each record gives: D gene, V gene, clone size, J gene, CDR3 DNA, CDR3 protein. The D gene is left open where the match is weak. The size entry is marked missing in some rows and otherwise reads once, few, many or a size class.

d_gene: -; v_gene: TRBV28; abundance: -; j_gene: TRBJ1-5; CDR3nt: TGTGCCAGCAGCCTTGGGGGCCCAGGACAGCCCCAGCATTTT; CDR3aa: CASSLGGPGQPQHF
d_gene: TRBD2; v_gene: TRBV18; abundance: -; j_gene: TRBJ2-5; CDR3nt: TGTGCCAGCTCACGAGCGGGAGGGCGCCAAGAGACCCAGTACTTC; CDR3aa: CASSRAGGRQETQYF
d_gene: TRBD2; v_gene: TRBV28; abundance: -; j_gene: TRBJ2-2; CDR3nt: TGTGCCAGCAGTTTAGGGCTAGCGGGGACCGGGGAGCTGTTTTTT; CDR3aa: CASSLGLAGTGELFF
d_gene: TRBD2; v_gene: TRBV9; abundance: -; j_gene: TRBJ2-3; CDR3nt: TGTGCCAGCAGTTCTACTAGCGGAGGAGATACGCAGTATTTT; CDR3aa: CASSSTSGGDTQYF
d_gene: -; v_gene: TRBV18; abundance: -; j_gene: TRBJ2-5; CDR3nt: TGTGCCAGCTCCCGAACCCCCCAAGAGACCCAGTACTTC; CDR3aa: CASSRTPQETQYF
d_gene: -; v_gene: TRBV11-3; abundance: -; j_gene: TRBJ2-1; CDR3nt: TGTGCCAGCAGCTCGGGACGGCGGAATGAGCAGTTCTTC; CDR3aa: CASSSGRRNEQFF
d_gene: -; v_gene: TRBV7-8; abundance: once; j_gene: TRBJ2-3; CDR3nt: TGTGCCAGCCTCCCCCTTACTAGGAAAAGCACAGATACGCAGTATTTT; CDR3aa: CASLPLTRKSTDTQYF
d_gene: -; v_gene: TRBV7-2; abundance: -; j_gene: TRBJ1-4; CDR3nt: TGTGCCAGCAGCTTAACCAGTTCAACTAATGAAAAACTGTTTTTT; CDR3aa: CASSLTSSTNEKLFF
d_gene: TRBD2; v_gene: TRBV9; abundance: once; j_gene: TRBJ2-1; CDR3nt: TGTGCCAGCAGCCCACTAGCGGACTCCTACAATGAGCAGTTCTTC; CDR3aa: CASSPLADSYNEQFF
d_gene: -; v_gene: TRBV5-5; abundance: -; j_gene: TRBJ1-5; CDR3nt: TGTGCCAGCAGCTTGGAGTCGCAATGGGGTAGCAATCAGCCCCAGCATTTT; CDR3aa: CASSLESQWGSNQPQHF
d_gene: -; v_gene: TRBV27; abundance: -; j_gene: TRBJ2-7; CDR3nt: TGTGCCAGCAGACCCCAGGTTCTCTACGAGCAGTACTTC; CDR3aa: CASRPQVLYEQYF
d_gene: -; v_gene: TRBV2; abundance: -; j_gene: TRBJ1-3; CDR3nt: TGTGCCAGCAGTGATCTTGCGTTTTCGGGCTCTTTCTCTGGAAACACCATATATTTT; CDR3aa: CASSDLAFSGSFSGNTIYF
d_gene: -; v_gene: TRBV30; abundance: -; j_gene: TRBJ1-1; CDR3nt: TGTGCCTGGAGTGGCCAGGGAGGGCATATAACTGAAGCTTTCTTT; CDR3aa: CAWSGQGGHITEAFF
d_gene: -; v_gene: TRBV6-5; abundance: -; j_gene: TRBJ1-3; CDR3nt: TGTGCCAGCAGTTACGGGGTCAGCTTCGCTGGAAACACCATATATTTT; CDR3aa: CASSYGVSFAGNTIYF
d_gene: -; v_gene: TRBV27; abundance: -; j_gene: TRBJ1-5; CDR3nt: TGTGCCAGCAGTTTCAGGGACGGCAATCAGCCCCAGCATTTT; CDR3aa: CASSFRDGNQPQHF
d_gene: -; v_gene: TRBV4-1; abundance: -; j_gene: TRBJ2-1; CDR3nt: TGCGCCAGCAGCCAAACTAGCACCGGGTATGAGCAGTTCTTC; CDR3aa: CASSQTSTGYEQFF
d_gene: -; v_gene: TRBV11-1; abundance: -; j_gene: TRBJ2-1; CDR3nt: TGTGCCAGCAGCTTCTTTGGTGAGCAGTTCTTC; CDR3aa: CASSFFGEQFF
d_gene: TRBD1; v_gene: TRBV28; abundance: -; j_gene: TRBJ1-5; CDR3nt: TGTGCCAGCAGTCCTGGGGGGGCAGGGGGACAGCCCCAGCATTTT; CDR3aa: CASSPGGAGGQPQHF
d_gene: -; v_gene: TRBV6-6; abundance: -; j_gene: TRBJ2-3; CDR3nt: TGTGCCAGCAGTTACCGCGGGTTGAGCACAGATACGCAGTATTTT; CDR3aa: CASSYRGLSTDTQYF
d_gene: TRBD1; v_gene: TRBV5-5; abundance: -; j_gene: TRBJ1-5; CDR3nt: TGTGCCAGCAGCGCTCGGGACAGGTTTGGAAGCAATCAGCCCCAGCATTTT; CDR3aa: CASSARDRFGSNQPQHF
d_gene: TRBD2; v_gene: TRBV11-1; abundance: -; j_gene: TRBJ2-1; CDR3nt: TGTGCCAGCAGCAGATCTAGCGGGAGGGGTTCCTACAATGAGCAGTTCTTC; CDR3aa: CASSRSSGRGSYNEQFF
d_gene: TRBD2; v_gene: TRBV29-1; abundance: -; j_gene: TRBJ2-3; CDR3nt: TGCAGCGTTCAAGGACTAGCGGGAGGGAAGGGTACGCAGTATTTT; CDR3aa: CSVQGLAGGKGTQYF
d_gene: TRBD2; v_gene: TRBV15; abundance: -; j_gene: TRBJ2-3; CDR3nt: TGTGCCACCAGCGCTGCCCTAGCGGATGCAGATACGCAGTATTTT; CDR3aa: CATSAALADADTQYF
d_gene: -; v_gene: TRBV5-5; abundance: -; j_gene: TRBJ2-3; CDR3nt: TGTGCCAGCAGCTTGGCCAATCCGACAGATACGCAGTATTTT; CDR3aa: CASSLANPTDTQYF
d_gene: TRBD1; v_gene: TRBV27; abundance: -; j_gene: TRBJ2-7; CDR3nt: TGTGCCAGCAGCCAACCGGGACAGACCTTCTACGAGCAGTACTTC; CDR3aa: CASSQPGQTFYEQYF
d_gene: -; v_gene: TRBV19; abundance: -; j_gene: TRBJ2-1; CDR3nt: TGTGCCAGCAGCCTGGTAGGGGGTAGCTCCTACAATGAGCAGTTCTTC; CDR3aa: CASSLVGGSSYNEQFF
d_gene: -; v_gene: TRBV7-2; abundance: -; j_gene: TRBJ1-2; CDR3nt: TGTGCCAGCAGCCCCAAAGGGGGATATGGCTACACCTTC; CDR3aa: CASSPKGGYGYTF
d_gene: -; v_gene: TRBV13; abundance: -; j_gene: TRBJ1-3; CDR3nt: TGTGCCAGCAGCTTGGCAGGGGTTGGAAACACCATATATTTT; CDR3aa: CASSLAGVGNTIYF
d_gene: TRBD2; v_gene: TRBV9; abundance: -; j_gene: TRBJ2-7; CDR3nt: TGTGCCAGCAGCGTAGCGGAGCGGGGGGCCCCCTACGAGCAGTACTTC; CDR3aa: CASSVAERGAPYEQYF
d_gene: -; v_gene: TRBV11-3; abundance: -; j_gene: TRBJ2-2; CDR3nt: TGTGCCAGCAGTATGAGCCCGAACACCGGGGAGCTGTTTTTT; CDR3aa: CASSMSPNTGELFF
d_gene: -; v_gene: TRBV7-3; abundance: -; j_gene: TRBJ1-2; CDR3nt: TGTGCCAGCAGCCCGCGTGCAGGGGACTATGGCTACACCTTC; CDR3aa: CASSPRAGDYGYTF
d_gene: TRBD1; v_gene: TRBV11-2; abundance: -; j_gene: TRBJ1-3; CDR3nt: TGTGCCAGCAGCCCCAGACAGGGGAACTCTGGAAACACCATATATTTT; CDR3aa: CASSPRQGNSGNTIYF
d_gene: -; v_gene: TRBV6-5; abundance: -; j_gene: TRBJ2-2; CDR3nt: TGTGCCAGCAGACTTACTCAGGGCGCCGGGGAGCTGTTTTTT; CDR3aa: CASRLTQGAGELFF
d_gene: -; v_gene: TRBV5-4; abundance: -; j_gene: TRBJ1-3; CDR3nt: TGTGCCAGCAGCTTGCGCGCTGAGCCCGGAAACACCATATATTTT; CDR3aa: CASSLRAEPGNTIYF
d_gene: TRBD1; v_gene: TRBV2; abundance: -; j_gene: TRBJ1-6; CDR3nt: TGTGCCAGCAATCCGGGACAGAGCTATTCACCCCTCCACTTT; CDR3aa: CASNPGQSYSPLHF
d_gene: -; v_gene: TRBV21-1; abundance: -; j_gene: TRBJ2-6; CDR3nt: TGTGCCAGCAGCAAAGGAAACAGGTTTGACTCTGGGGCCAACGTCCTGACTTTC; CDR3aa: CASSKGNRFDSGANVLTF
d_gene: -; v_gene: TRBV4-2; abundance: -; j_gene: TRBJ2-4; CDR3nt: TGTGCCAGCAGCCAAACTTTAGCCAAAAACATTCAGTACTTC; CDR3aa: CASSQTLAKNIQYF
d_gene: -; v_gene: TRBV5-1; abundance: -; j_gene: TRBJ1-1; CDR3nt: TGCGCCAGCAGCTTGGGAATGAACACTGAAGCTTTCTTT; CDR3aa: CASSLGMNTEAFF
d_gene: TRBD1; v_gene: TRBV7-3; abundance: -; j_gene: TRBJ2-7; CDR3nt: TGTGCCAGCAGCGTTCGACAGGGGGCATCCTACGAGCAGTACTTC; CDR3aa: CASSVRQGASYEQYF